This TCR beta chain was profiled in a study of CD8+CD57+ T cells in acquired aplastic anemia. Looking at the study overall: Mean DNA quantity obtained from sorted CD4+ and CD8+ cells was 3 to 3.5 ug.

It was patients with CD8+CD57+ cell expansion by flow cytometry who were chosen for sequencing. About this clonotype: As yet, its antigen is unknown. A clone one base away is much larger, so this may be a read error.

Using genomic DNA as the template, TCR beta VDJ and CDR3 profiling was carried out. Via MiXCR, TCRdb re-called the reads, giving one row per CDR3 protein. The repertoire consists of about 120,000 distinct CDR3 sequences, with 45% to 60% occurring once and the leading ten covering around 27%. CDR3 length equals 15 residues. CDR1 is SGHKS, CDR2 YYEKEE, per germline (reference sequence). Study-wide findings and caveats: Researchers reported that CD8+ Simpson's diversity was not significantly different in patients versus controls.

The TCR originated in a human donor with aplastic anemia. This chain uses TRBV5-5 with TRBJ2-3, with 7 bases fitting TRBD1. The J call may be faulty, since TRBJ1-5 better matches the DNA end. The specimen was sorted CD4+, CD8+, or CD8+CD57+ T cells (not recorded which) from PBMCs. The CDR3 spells CASSLGDRDTDTQHF. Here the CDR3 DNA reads TGTGCCAGCAGCTTGGGCGACAGGGACACAGATACGCAGCATTTT.